A single sample is the source of the 8 T cell receptor beta chains below, sequenced in a study of CD8+ T cells in alopecia areata. Treatment specified: oral pan-JAK inhibitor, 5-10 mg twice daily. Once RNA had been extracted, it was reverse transcribed into cDNA to act as the sequencing template. Clones were read by immunoSEQ multiplex PCR, and TCRdb kept only the in-frame ones, dropping some. The sample shows 200,000 to 250,000 clones, over 60% of them seen only once. Sequencing used CD4+ T cells sorted from blood, obtained between weeks 44 and 45, from a patient treated with tofacitinib. These receptors came from a human donor with alopecia areata.

This clone was seen more than once but under ten times. V is TRBV9 and J is TRBJ2-1, with 7 bases matching TRBD2. CDR3 size: 14 residues. V dropped 1 base and J dropped 9; count of bases not matched to a gene: 7. Germline V gene data show CDR1 as SGDLS and CDR2 as YYNGEE. CDR3 nucleotides: TGTGCCAGCAGCGTAATCCCTAGCGGAGGTGAGCAGTTCTTC. Translated, it gives CASSVIPSGGEQFF.

In the case of this clone: Other nucleotide sequences from this sample produce the same CDR3. The chain uses TRBV6-1 and TRBJ2-4; D is ambiguous. This CDR3 comprises 13 residues. CDR1 is MNHNS and CDR2 is SASEGT in the germline V gene. Trimming took 3 bases from V and 0 from J, leaving 3 bases between them. The CDR3 is CASSEVAKNIQYF. In DNA, the CDR3 is TGTGCCAGCAGTGAGGTAGCCAAAAACATTCAGTACTTC.

A note on this clone: This sample also contains other DNA sequences that code for the same CDR3. The V call is TRBV29-1, the J call TRBJ1-1; no clear D gene. V was shortened by 3 bases and J by 1 base, with 6 bases between the two germline ends. The germline V gene encodes CDR1 SQVTM and CDR2 ANQGSEA. The CDR3 has 12 amino acids. The CDR3 DNA follows: TGCAGCGTTGACCGGCAGAACACTGAAGCTTTCTTT. It specifies CSVDRQNTEAFF.

This clone has just a few counts. The chain carries TRBV29-1 and TRBJ2-5; D uncertain. V gave up 1 base and J gave up 5 bases, with 14 bases separating them. This CDR3 spans 14 amino acids. Germline CDR1 reads SQVTM; CDR2 reads ANQGSEA. The CDR3 sequence: CSVEAPGLGETQYF. The CDR3 nucleotides are TGCAGCGTTGAAGCCCCGGGCCTGGGTGAGACCCAGTACTTC.

The rearrangement joins TRBV7-9 to TRBJ2-6; unclear D gene. V was cut by 1 base and J by 3 bases, with 1 base left in between. The germline gives CDR1 SEHNR, CDR2 FQNEAQ (reference sequence). The CDR3 is 13 amino acids. The CDR3 nucleotides are TGTGCCAGCAGCTTAGATGGGGCCAACGTCCTGACTTTC. It is translated as CASSLDGANVLTF. The full variable domain, completed using reference TRBV7-9 and TRBJ2-6, is DTGVSQNPRHKITKRGQNVTFRCDPISEHNRLYWYRQTLGQGPEFLTYFQNEAQLEKSRLLSDRFSAERPKGSFSTLEIQRTEQGDSAMYLCASSLDGANVLTFGAGSRLTVL.

J is TRBJ2-2 and V is TRBV14, with 9 bases identical to TRBD1. The CDR3 is made up of 15 amino acids. Looked up from germline, CDR1 is SGHDN and CDR2 is FVKESK. The V and J ends lost 4 bases and 4 bases, in that order; junction bases with no gene match: 4. The CDR3 protein is CASSRKTGGTGELFF. The CDR3 DNA reads TGTGCCAGCAGCCGCAAGACAGGGGGCACCGGGGAGCTGTTTTTT.

The rearrangement links TRBV5-1 to TRBJ2-5; D possibly corresponds to TRBD2 (6 bases). Trimming pared 0 bases from V and 1 base from J, leaving 10 bases between. The length of the CDR3 is 15 residues. Germline V gives CDR1 SGHRS, CDR2 YFSETQ. The CDR3 nucleotides are TGCGCCAGCAGCTTGGAGGGGACTTCCCAAGAGACCCAGTACTTC. Translating gives CASSLEGTSQETQYF.

This clone was counted between two and nine times. The chain employs TRBV6-5 and TRBJ2-7; D possibly matches TRBD1 or TRBD2 (6 bases each). The CDR3 consists of 12 residues. Germline CDR1 reads MNHEY; CDR2 reads SVGAGI. V shed 5 bases and J shed 3 bases, with 8 bases lying between them. The CDR3 sequence is CASSKGGYEQYF. The CDR3 bases are TGTGCCAGCAGTAAGGGGGGCTACGAGCAGTACTTC.